These 31 T cell receptor beta chains share one sample of origin, sequenced in a study of Ad26.COV2.S vaccination and SARS-CoV-2 variants. Clones were read by immunoSEQ multiplex PCR, and TCRdb kept only the in-frame ones, dropping some. The sample includes around 380,000 clones, 88% of them seen just once. Stated treatment: some 20 received Ad26.COV2.S at low or high dose, single or two shots; roughly five received placebo; per-sample allocation not given. Day 63 after the first vaccine or placebo injection was the time point for sampling. The source material was peripheral blood, sampled in a trial of Ad26.COV2.S vaccine versus placebo. The receptor set was obtained from a person aged 18 to 59 who received the Ad26.COV2.S COVID-19 vaccine or a placebo.

The chain carries TRBV19 and TRBJ1-1; a possible D gene is TRBD1 (6 bases). Trimming cost V 5 bases and J 0 bases, with 10 bases left between them. The CDR3 sequence is 14 residues long. The V gene's germline CDR1 is LNHDA and CDR2 SQIVND (reference sequence). CDR3 nucleotides: TGTGCCAGTAGTTGGGGGACACTGAACACTGAAGCTTTCTTT. Protein sequence: CASSWGTLNTEAFF.

The chain employs TRBV15 and TRBJ2-2; tentative D call: TRBD1 (6 bases). V gave up 3 bases and J gave up 4 bases, with 12 bases separating them. The CDR3 runs to 15 residues. From germline, CDR1 is LNHNV and CDR2 YYDKDF (reference sequence). CDR3 amino acids: CATSSRTEGTGELFF. For the CDR3, the DNA is TGTGCCACCAGCAGCCGGACAGAGGGCACCGGGGAGCTGTTTTTT.

The rearrangement uses TRBV4-1 and TRBJ2-2; 11 bases are shared with TRBD2. V lost 3 bases, J lost 4 bases, and 7 bases stayed unmatched. Germline CDR1 is MGHRA and CDR2 is YSYEKL. The CDR3 loop spans 17 amino acids. The CDR3 loop is CASSQTGLAGPTGELFF. DNA of the CDR3: TGCGCCAGCAGCCAGACCGGACTAGCGGGCCCCACCGGGGAGCTGTTTTTT.

This clone was counted only a few times. J is TRBJ1-2 and V is TRBV4-1; weak D call: TRBD1 (5 bases). V lost 4 bases and J lost 8, with 23 bases in between. The CDR3 totals 16 residues. Looked up from germline, CDR1 is MGHRA and CDR2 is YSYEKL. CDR3 in DNA: TGCGCCAGCAGCCGAAACTCGGCCGTCACGGGGGAGGGCTACACCTTC. Amino acid sequence: CASSRNSAVTGEGYTF.

This chain connects TRBV5-8 to TRBJ1-5, with TRBD1 matching over 10 bases. Germline V gives CDR1 SGHTS, CDR2 YDEGEE. This CDR3 is 17 amino acids long. J lost 1 base, V lost 4 bases, and 8 bases had no gene match. CDR3 sequence (DNA): TGTGCCAGCAGCATGGACAGGGGGATAGGGAGCAATCAGCCCCAGCATTTT. Its translation: CASSMDRGIGSNQPQHF.

The CDR3, as DNA: TGCGCCAGCAGCCATCTGGAGGGTAGGTCCAACTATGGCTACACCTTC. It translates to CASSHLEGRSNYGYTF. The rearrangement uses TRBV4-1 and TRBJ1-2, with no clear D. Trimming pared 3 bases from V and 2 bases from J, leaving 16 bases between. The CDR3 sequence is 16 residues long. CDR1 and CDR2 (germline): MGHRA, YSYEKL.

V gene TRBV19 combines with J gene TRBJ1-1; D call uncertain. Trimming cost V 6 bases and J 5 bases, with 7 bases left between them. Germline-derived CDR1 and CDR2 are LNHDA and SQIVND (reference sequence). The CDR3 covers 11 residues. As DNA, the CDR3 is TGTGCCAGTAGCTTCTGGACTGAAGCTTTCTTT. Its protein is CASSFWTEAFF. The whole variable domain, remainder taken from reference TRBV19 and TRBJ1-1, is DGGITQSPKYLFRKEGQNVTLSCEQNLNHDAMYWYRQDPGQGLRLIYYSQIVNDFQKGDIAEGYSVSREKKESFPLTVTSAQKNPTAFYLCASSFWTEAFFGQGTRLTVV.

This chain links TRBV10-3 with TRBJ2-7; D ambiguous. CDR3 length: 13 residues. Trimming took 4 bases from V and 4 from J, leaving 11 bases between them. The V gene's germline CDR1 is ENHRY and CDR2 SYGVKD. The CDR3: CAISGNYIYEQYF. The DNA for the CDR3 is TGTGCCATCAGTGGGAACTACATTTACGAGCAGTACTTC.

The chain carries TRBV20-1 and TRBJ1-1; weak D call: TRBD1 (5 bases). The V end lost 7 bases, the J end lost 0 bases, and 6 bases lay between the germline ends. This CDR3 region has 11 residues. Germline lookup yields CDR1 DFQATT and CDR2 SNEGSKA (reference sequence). CDR3 DNA: TGCAGTGGACAGATGAACACTGAAGCTTTCTTT. It codes for CSGQMNTEAFF.

This rearrangement joins TRBV5-4 to TRBJ1-1, with D tentatively TRBD1 (6 bases). Trimming stripped 3 bases from V and 1 base from J, with 10 bases between. Germline V gene lookup returns CDR1 SGHNT and CDR2 YYREEE (reference sequence). The CDR3 runs to 14 residues. The CDR3 here is CASSSQGRNTEAFF. CDR3 sequence (DNA): TGTGCCAGCAGCTCTCAGGGGCGGAACACTGAAGCTTTCTTT.

The chain links TRBV14 to TRBJ1-6, with 11 positions matching TRBD1. This CDR3 is 15 amino acids long. The trim removed 2 bases at V and 13 bases at J, leaving 7 bases unmatched. Germline lookup yields CDR1 SGHDN and CDR2 FVKESK. CDR3 coding DNA: TGTGCCAGCAGCCAAACCGGGACAGGGGGATTCCCCCTCCACTTT. Translated: CASSQTGTGGFPLHF.

This clone was observed a few times. The J gene is TRBJ2-6, the V gene TRBV4-3; possibly TRBD1 for D (6 bases). In germline, CDR1 is LGHNA, CDR2 YSLEER. Trimming stripped 4 bases from V and 4 bases from J, with 14 bases between. CDR3 length equals 16 residues. In DNA form, the CDR3 reads TGCGCCAGCAGCCCGCAGGACAGTTCCGGGGCCAACGTCCTGACTTTC. This translates into CASSPQDSSGANVLTF.

The chain carries TRBV5-4 and TRBJ1-1; D remains unclear. Germline CDR1 is SGHNT and CDR2 is YYREEE (reference sequence). V was pared by 0 bases and J by 2 bases, with 8 bases between. The CDR3 is 14 residues long. CDR3 sequence reads: CASSLGGENTEAFF. The CDR3 bases are TGTGCCAGCAGCTTGGGTGGGGAAAACACTGAAGCTTTCTTT. The whole variable domain, filled in from reference TRBV5-4 and TRBJ1-1, reads ETGVTQSPTHLIKTRGQQVTLRCSSQSGHNTVSWYQQALGQGPQFIFQYYREEENGRGNFPPRFSGLQFPNYSSELNVNALELDDSALYLCASSLGGENTEAFFGQGTRLTVV.

The rearrangement joins TRBV27 to TRBJ2-7, with 7 bases matching TRBD1. CDR1 is MNHEY and CDR2 is SMNVEV in the germline V gene (reference sequence). This CDR3 is built from 14 residues. With V trimmed by 5 bases and J by 3 bases, 7 bases remained unmatched. The CDR3 coding sequence is TGTGCCAGCAGTCCCAGGGGGATTCTCTACGAGCAGTACTTC. It specifies CASSPRGILYEQYF.

V and J are TRBV18 and TRBJ2-3; no firm D call. Deletions cut 3 bases from V and 1 base from J, with 14 bases between. The CDR3 loop spans 16 amino acids. CDR1 is KGHSH, CDR2 LQKENI, per germline. DNA for the CDR3: TGTGCCAGCTCACCTCTAACAGCCCCACGCACAGATACGCAGTATTTT. This sequence encodes CASSPLTAPRTDTQYF. The whole variable domain, remainder taken from reference TRBV18 and TRBJ2-3, is NAGVMQNPRHLVRRRGQEARLRCSPMKGHSHVYWYRQLPEEGLKFMVYLQKENIIDESGMPKERFSAEFPKEGPSILRIQQVVRGDSAAYFCASSPLTAPRTDTQYFGPGTRLTVL.

This clone appeared once. This rearrangement joins TRBV2 to TRBJ1-1; 7 bases align to TRBD1. CDR1 is SNHLY and CDR2 is FYNNEI in the germline V gene. With V trimmed by 4 bases and J by 4 bases, 3 bases remained unmatched. The CDR3 sequence is 13 residues long. CDR3: CASSARGFTEAFF. In DNA, the CDR3 is TGTGCCAGCAGTGCCAGGGGGTTCACTGAAGCTTTCTTT.

CDR3 in DNA: TGCGCCAGCAGCTTGGCCTTAAACAATGAGCAGTTCTTC. Protein sequence: CASSLALNNEQFF. J is TRBJ2-1 and V is TRBV5-1; no reliable D call. Deletions cut 0 bases from V and 5 bases from J, with 6 bases between. Per germline, CDR1 SGHRS and CDR2 YFSETQ. The CDR3 has 13 residues.

V usage is TRBV5-5 and J usage is TRBJ2-1, with a tentative D call TRBD2 (6 bases). The CDR3 contains 15 residues. Trimming took 0 bases from V and 8 from J, leaving 15 bases between them. Germline V gene sequence: CDR1 SGHKS, CDR2 YYEKEE (reference sequence). CDR3 sequence reads: CASSLGSGLRYEQFF. The CDR3, as DNA: TGTGCCAGCAGCTTGGGGTCTGGACTACGATATGAGCAGTTCTTC.

The V gene is TRBV19, the J gene TRBJ1-5; 8 bases align to TRBD1. The CDR3 is made up of 14 amino acids. The V gene end was trimmed by 5 bases and the J gene end by 6 bases; junction bases not matched to a gene: 6. CDR1 is LNHDA and CDR2 is SQIVND in the germline V gene (reference sequence). CDR3 protein: CASSQTGEGQPQHF. In nucleotides, the CDR3 is TGTGCCAGTAGTCAGACAGGGGAGGGTCAGCCCCAGCATTTT.

The chain recombines TRBV2 with TRBJ2-5, with TRBD2 as a possible D gene (5 bases). Germline V lookup: CDR1 SNHLY, CDR2 FYNNEI. The CDR3 totals 14 residues. V was trimmed by 4 bases and J by 1 base, leaving 10 bases between them. The CDR3 protein is CASSGPSSQETQYF. The DNA for the CDR3 is TGTGCCAGCAGTGGGCCTAGCAGCCAAGAGACCCAGTACTTC.

The chain is built from TRBV19 and TRBJ2-7, with D perhaps TRBD1 or TRBD2 (6 bases each). The CDR3 has 15 residues. The germline V gene encodes CDR1 LNHDA and CDR2 SQIVND (reference sequence). The V gene lost 5 bases and the J gene lost 3 bases, with 17 bases spanning the gap. The CDR3 DNA follows: TGTGCCAGTAGTCCCGGGGGCAGGAACCTCTACGAGCAGTACTTC. Translated, it gives CASSPGGRNLYEQYF.

The chain couples TRBV27 to TRBJ2-1; 10 bases agree with TRBD1. This CDR3 comprises 15 residues. Trimming removed 8 bases from V and 8 bases from J; junction bases left unmatched: 12. The V gene's germline CDR1 is MNHEY and CDR2 SMNVEV (reference sequence). For the CDR3, the DNA is TGTGCCAGCGCCTCTAGGGGGACAGGGGTCCATGAGCAGTTCTTC. It yields the protein CASASRGTGVHEQFF.

V usage is TRBV6-4 and J usage is TRBJ2-3, with TRBD2 matching 8 bases. V gave up 7 bases and J gave up 2 bases; unmatched junction bases: 8. Germline CDR1 is MRHNA and CDR2 is SNTAGT. This CDR3 comprises 15 residues. The CDR3 reads CASTTSVPPTDTQYF. The DNA for the CDR3 is TGTGCCAGCACGACTAGCGTGCCTCCCACAGATACGCAGTATTTT.

The chain combines TRBV2 with TRBJ2-7; TRBD2 is a possible D gene (6 bases). The germline gives CDR1 SNHLY, CDR2 FYNNEI. This CDR3 spans 14 amino acids. V dropped 4 bases and J dropped 3 bases, with 13 bases sitting between them. This chain's CDR3 is CASSVGGAGYEQYF. Here the CDR3 DNA reads TGTGCCAGCAGTGTCGGGGGAGCAGGCTACGAGCAGTACTTC.

The chain uses TRBV29-1 and TRBJ2-2; the D gene could be TRBD1 or TRBD2 (5 bases each). V was cut by 2 bases and J by 3 bases, with 10 bases left in between. This CDR3 has 14 amino acids. Germline V gene sequence: CDR1 SQVTM, CDR2 ANQGSEA. The CDR3 here is CSVEFRGHTGELFF. The CDR3 DNA reads as TGCAGCGTTGAATTCCGGGGCCACACCGGGGAGCTGTTTTTT.

The rearrangement links TRBV5-6 to TRBJ1-2; D is possibly TRBD1 (5 bases). The CDR3 loop spans 15 amino acids. V dropped 1 base and J dropped 4 bases, with 14 bases sitting between them. CDR1 is SGHDT and CDR2 is YYEEEE in the germline V gene. CDR3 sequence reads: CASSLFWEQVYGYTF. For the CDR3, the DNA is TGTGCCAGCAGCTTGTTCTGGGAACAGGTCTATGGCTACACCTTC. The full variable domain, its missing parts supplied by reference TRBV5-6 and TRBJ1-2, is DAGVTQSPTHLIKTRGQQVTLRCSPKSGHDTVSWYQQALGQGPQFIFQYYEEEERQRGNFPDRFSGHQFPNYSSELNVNALLLGDSALYLCASSLFWEQVYGYTFGSGTRLTVV.

The rearrangement uses TRBV2 and TRBJ1-2; TRBD1 agrees at 11 bases. CDR3 length: 15 residues. Germline V gene data show CDR1 as SNHLY and CDR2 as FYNNEI. With V trimmed by 6 bases and J by 3 bases, 6 bases remained unmatched. CDR3: CASRKPGQGDYGYTF. The CDR3 nucleotides read TGTGCCAGCAGGAAACCGGGACAGGGGGACTATGGCTACACCTTC.

This clone has more than one count but fewer than ten. The chain recombines TRBV28 with TRBJ1-5; D remains ambiguous. The CDR3 consists of 13 residues. V shed 4 bases and J shed 4 bases, with 8 bases lying between them. CDR1 and CDR2 (germline): MDHEN, SYDVKM. The CDR3 loop reads CASSSGLNQPQHF. CDR3 coding DNA: TGTGCCAGCAGTTCCGGACTGAATCAGCCCCAGCATTTT.

As DNA, the CDR3 is TGTGCCAGCACTGCGTTAACTTCGTCCATCGAAGCTTTCTTT. It yields the protein CASTALTSSIEAFF. The chain has TRBV2 and TRBJ1-1; D is unclear. V lost 7 bases and J 8 bases, leaving 20 bases between the germline ends. CDR1 and CDR2 (germline): SNHLY, FYNNEI. The CDR3 extends over 14 amino acids.

J is TRBJ2-7 and V is TRBV14; maybe TRBD1 (5 bases). The V end was cut by 2 bases, the J end by 1 base, with 6 bases between. CDR1 SGHDN and CDR2 FVKESK come from the germline V gene. The CDR3 sequence is 13 residues long. Written as DNA, the CDR3 is TGTGCCAGCAGCCAACCAGGGTCCTACGAGCAGTACTTC. It translates to CASSQPGSYEQYF.

The chain is built from TRBV4-1 and TRBJ1-3, with a possible D match to TRBD1 (6 bases). This CDR3 has 16 residues. Trimming removed 1 base at V and 2 bases at J, with 12 bases between. Germline loops: CDR1 MGHRA, CDR2 YSYEKL. CDR3 nucleotides: TGCGCCAGCAGCCAAGGGAAAGGGGGTACTGGAAACACCATATATTTT. Protein: CASSQGKGGTGNTIYF.